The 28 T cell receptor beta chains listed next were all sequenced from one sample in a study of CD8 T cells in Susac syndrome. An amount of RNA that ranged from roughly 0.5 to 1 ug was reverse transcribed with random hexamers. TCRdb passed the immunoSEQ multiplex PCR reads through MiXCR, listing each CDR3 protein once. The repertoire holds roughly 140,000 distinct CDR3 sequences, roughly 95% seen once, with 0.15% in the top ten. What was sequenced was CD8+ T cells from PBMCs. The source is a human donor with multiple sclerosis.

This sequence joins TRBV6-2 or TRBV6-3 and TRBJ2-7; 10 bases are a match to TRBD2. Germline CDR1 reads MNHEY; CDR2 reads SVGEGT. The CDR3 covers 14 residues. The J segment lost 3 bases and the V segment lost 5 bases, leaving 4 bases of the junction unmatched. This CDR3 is CASSLAGDRYEQYV. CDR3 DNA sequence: TGTGCCAGCAGTCTAGCGGGGGACCGCTACGAGCAGTACGTC.

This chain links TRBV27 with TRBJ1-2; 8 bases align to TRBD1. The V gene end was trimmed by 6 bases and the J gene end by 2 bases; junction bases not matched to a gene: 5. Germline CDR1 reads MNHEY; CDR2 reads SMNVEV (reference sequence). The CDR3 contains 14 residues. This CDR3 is CASRAQGANYGYTF. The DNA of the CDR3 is TGTGCCAGCAGAGCCCAGGGGGCGAACTATGGCTACACCTTC.

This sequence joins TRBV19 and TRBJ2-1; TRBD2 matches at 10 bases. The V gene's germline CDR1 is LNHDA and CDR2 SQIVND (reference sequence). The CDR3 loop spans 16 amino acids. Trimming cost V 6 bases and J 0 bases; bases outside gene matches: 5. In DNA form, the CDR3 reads TGTGCCAGTAGCCCATCTAGCGGGGGCTCCTACAATGAGCAGTTCTTC. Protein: CASSPSSGGSYNEQFF.

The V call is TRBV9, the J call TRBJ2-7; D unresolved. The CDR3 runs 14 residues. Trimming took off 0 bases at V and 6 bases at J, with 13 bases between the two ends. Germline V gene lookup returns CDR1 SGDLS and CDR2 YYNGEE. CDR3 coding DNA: TGTGCCAGCAGCGTAGGGAGTATCCTAGTCGAGCAGTACTTC. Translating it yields CASSVGSILVEQYF.

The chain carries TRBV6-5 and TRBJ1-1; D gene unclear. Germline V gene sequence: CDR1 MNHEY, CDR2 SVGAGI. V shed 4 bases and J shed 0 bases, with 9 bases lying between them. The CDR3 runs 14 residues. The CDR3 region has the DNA TGTGCCAGCAGTTTGGGCAGCTTGAACACTGAAGCTTTCTTT. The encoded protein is CASSLGSLNTEAFF.

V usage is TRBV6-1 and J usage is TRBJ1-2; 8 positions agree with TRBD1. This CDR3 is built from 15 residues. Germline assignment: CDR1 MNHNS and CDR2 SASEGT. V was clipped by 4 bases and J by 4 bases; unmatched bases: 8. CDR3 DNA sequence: TGTGCCAGCAGTGCAAGCGCCGGGACAGGCTATGGCTACACCTTC. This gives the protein CASSASAGTGYGYTF.

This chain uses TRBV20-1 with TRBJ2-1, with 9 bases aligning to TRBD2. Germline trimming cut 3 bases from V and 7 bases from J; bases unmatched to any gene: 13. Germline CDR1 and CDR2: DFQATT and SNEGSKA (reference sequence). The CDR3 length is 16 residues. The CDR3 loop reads CSARGAGGPFWNEQFF. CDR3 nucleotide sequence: TGCAGTGCTAGGGGCGCGGGGGGGCCCTTTTGGAATGAGCAGTTCTTC.

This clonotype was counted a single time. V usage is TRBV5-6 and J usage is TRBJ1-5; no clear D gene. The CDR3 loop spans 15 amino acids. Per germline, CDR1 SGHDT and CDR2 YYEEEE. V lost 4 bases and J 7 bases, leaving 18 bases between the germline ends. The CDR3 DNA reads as TGTGCCAGCAGCCAGAGAGAAAGGCCGGACCAGCCCCAGCATTTT. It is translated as CASSQRERPDQPQHF.

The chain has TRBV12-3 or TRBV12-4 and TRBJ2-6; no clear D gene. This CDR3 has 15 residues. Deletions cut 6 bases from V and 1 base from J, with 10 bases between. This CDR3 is CASSPPGSGANVLTF. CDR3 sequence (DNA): TGTGCCAGCAGCCCCCCCGGGTCTGGGGCCAACGTCCTGACTTTC.

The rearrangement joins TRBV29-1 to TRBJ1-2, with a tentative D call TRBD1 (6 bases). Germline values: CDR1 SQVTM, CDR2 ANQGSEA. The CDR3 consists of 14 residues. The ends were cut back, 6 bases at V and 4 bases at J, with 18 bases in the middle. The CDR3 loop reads CSVDSKGNSYGYTF. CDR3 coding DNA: TGCAGCGTGGACAGTAAGGGGAATAGCTATGGCTACACCTTC. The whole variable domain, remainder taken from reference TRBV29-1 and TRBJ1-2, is SAVISQKPSRDICQRGTSLTIQCQVDSQVTMMFWYRQQPGQSLTLIATANQGSEATYESGFVIDKFPISRPNLTFSTLTVSNMSPEDSSIYLCSVDSKGNSYGYTFGSGTRLTVV.

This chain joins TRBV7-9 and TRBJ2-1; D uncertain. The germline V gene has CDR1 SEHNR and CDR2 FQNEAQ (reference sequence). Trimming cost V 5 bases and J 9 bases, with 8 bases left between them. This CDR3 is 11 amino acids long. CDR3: CASSLRPEQFF. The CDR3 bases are TGTGCCAGCAGCCTAAGACCTGAGCAGTTCTTC.

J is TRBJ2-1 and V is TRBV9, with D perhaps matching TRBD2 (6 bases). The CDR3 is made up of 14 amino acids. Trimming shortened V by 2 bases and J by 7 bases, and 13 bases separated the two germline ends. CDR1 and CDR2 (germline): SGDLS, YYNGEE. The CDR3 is CASSVPAGGNEQFF. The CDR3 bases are TGTGCCAGCAGCGTCCCAGCGGGTGGGAATGAGCAGTTCTTC.

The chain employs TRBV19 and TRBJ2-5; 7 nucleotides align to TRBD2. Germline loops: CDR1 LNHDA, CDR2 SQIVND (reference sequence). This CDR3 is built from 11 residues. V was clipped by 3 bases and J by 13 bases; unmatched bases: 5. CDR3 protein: CASSIAGDLYF. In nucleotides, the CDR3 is TGTGCCAGTAGTATCGCGGGGGATTTGTACTTC.

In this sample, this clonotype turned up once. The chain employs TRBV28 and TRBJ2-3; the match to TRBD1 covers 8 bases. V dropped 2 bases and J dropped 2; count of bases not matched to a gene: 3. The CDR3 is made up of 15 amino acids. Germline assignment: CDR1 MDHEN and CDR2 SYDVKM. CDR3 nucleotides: TGTGCCAGCAGTTTAGGGACAGGAGCCACAGATACGCAGTATTTT. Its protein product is CASSLGTGATDTQYF.

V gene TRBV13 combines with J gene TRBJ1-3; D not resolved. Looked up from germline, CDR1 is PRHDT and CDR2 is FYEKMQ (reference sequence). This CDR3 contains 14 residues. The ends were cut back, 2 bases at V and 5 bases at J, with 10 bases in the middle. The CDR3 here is CASSLFLSRNTIYF. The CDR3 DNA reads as TGTGCCAGCAGCTTATTCTTATCCCGAAACACCATATATTTT.

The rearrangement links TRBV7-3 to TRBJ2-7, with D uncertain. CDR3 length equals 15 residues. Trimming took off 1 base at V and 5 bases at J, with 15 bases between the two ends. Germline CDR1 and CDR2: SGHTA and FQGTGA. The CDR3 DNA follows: TGTGCCAGCAGCTTAAAGGCCTATCCCACCGACGAGCAGTACTTC. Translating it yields CASSLKAYPTDEQYF.

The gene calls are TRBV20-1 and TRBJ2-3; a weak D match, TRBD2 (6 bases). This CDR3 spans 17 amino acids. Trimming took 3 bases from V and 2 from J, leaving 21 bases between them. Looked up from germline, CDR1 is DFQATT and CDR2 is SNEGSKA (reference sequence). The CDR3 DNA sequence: TGCAGTGCTAGTTCCCCCGGGACTCCCTTAAACACAGATACGCAGTATTTT. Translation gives CSASSPGTPLNTDTQYF.

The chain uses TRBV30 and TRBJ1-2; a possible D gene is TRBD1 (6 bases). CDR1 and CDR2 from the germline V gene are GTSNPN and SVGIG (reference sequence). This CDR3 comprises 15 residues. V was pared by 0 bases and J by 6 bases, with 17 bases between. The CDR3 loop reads CAWSVGLQGQHGYTF. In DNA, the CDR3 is TGTGCCTGGAGTGTCGGGCTACAGGGTCAACATGGCTACACCTTC.

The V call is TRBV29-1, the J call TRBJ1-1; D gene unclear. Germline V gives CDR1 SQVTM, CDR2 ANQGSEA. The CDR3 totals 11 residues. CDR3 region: CRAGSGTEAFF. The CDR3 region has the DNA TGCAGGGCGGGGTCTGGAACTGAAGCTTTCTTT.

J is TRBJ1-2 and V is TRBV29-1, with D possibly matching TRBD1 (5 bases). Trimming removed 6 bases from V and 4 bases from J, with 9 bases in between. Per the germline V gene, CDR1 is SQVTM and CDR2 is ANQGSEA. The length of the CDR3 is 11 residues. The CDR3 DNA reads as TGCAGCGTCATTGACAGCTATGGCTACACCTTC. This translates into CSVIDSYGYTF. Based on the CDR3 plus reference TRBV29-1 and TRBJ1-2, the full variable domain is SAVISQKPSRDICQRGTSLTIQCQVDSQVTMMFWYRQQPGQSLTLIATANQGSEATYESGFVIDKFPISRPNLTFSTLTVSNMSPEDSSIYLCSVIDSYGYTFGSGTRLTVV.

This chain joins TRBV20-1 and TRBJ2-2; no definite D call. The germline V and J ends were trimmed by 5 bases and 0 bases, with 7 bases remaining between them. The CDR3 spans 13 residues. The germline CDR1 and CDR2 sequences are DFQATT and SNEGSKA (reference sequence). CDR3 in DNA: TGCAGTGCTTTTCCCGCGAACACCGGGGAGCTGTTTTTT. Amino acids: CSAFPANTGELFF.

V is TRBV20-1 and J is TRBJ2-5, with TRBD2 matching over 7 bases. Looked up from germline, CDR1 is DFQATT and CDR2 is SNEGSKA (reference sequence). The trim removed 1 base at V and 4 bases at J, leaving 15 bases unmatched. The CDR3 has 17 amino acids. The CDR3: CSARATLAVALGETQYF. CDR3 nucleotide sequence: TGCAGTGCTAGAGCCACCCTAGCGGTGGCTCTGGGAGAGACCCAGTACTTC.

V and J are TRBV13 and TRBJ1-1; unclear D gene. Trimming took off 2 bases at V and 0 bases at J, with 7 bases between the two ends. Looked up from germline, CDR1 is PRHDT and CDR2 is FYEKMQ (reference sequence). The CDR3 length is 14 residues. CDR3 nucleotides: TGTGCCAGCAGCTTACCCAGTATGAACACTGAAGCTTTCTTT. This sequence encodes CASSLPSMNTEAFF.

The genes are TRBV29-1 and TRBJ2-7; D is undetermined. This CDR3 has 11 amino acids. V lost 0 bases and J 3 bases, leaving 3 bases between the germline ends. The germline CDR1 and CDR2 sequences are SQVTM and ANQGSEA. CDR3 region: CSVEDIYEQYF. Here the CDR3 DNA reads TGCAGCGTTGAAGATATCTACGAGCAGTACTTC.

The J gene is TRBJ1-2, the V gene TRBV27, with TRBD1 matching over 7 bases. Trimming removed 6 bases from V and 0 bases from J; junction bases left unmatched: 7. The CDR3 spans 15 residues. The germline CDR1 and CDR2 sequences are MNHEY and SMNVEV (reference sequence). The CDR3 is CASSLLGTANYGYTF. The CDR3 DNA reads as TGTGCCAGCAGCCTTCTCGGGACAGCTAACTATGGCTACACCTTC.

CDR3: CASSPHGPAYEQYF. CDR3 in DNA: TGTGCCAGCAGCCCCCACGGACCGGCCTACGAGCAGTACTTC. The chain employs TRBV13 and TRBJ2-7; D is uncertain. Germline V gene sequence: CDR1 PRHDT, CDR2 FYEKMQ (reference sequence). The V and J ends lost 5 bases and 2 bases respectively, with 13 bases between them. The CDR3 loop spans 14 amino acids.

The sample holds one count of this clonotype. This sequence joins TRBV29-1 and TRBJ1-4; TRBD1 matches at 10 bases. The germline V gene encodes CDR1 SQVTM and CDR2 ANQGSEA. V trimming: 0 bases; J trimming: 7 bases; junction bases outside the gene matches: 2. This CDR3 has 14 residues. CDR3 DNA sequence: TGCAGCGTTGAAGATAGGACAGGGGGTGAAAAACTGTTTTTT. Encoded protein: CSVEDRTGGEKLFF.

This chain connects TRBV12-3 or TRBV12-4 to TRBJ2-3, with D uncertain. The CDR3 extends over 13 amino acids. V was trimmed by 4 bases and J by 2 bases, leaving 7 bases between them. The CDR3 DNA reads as TGTGCCAGCAGTTATGAGTACACAGATACGCAGTATTTT. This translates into CASSYEYTDTQYF.